Following are 5 T cell receptor beta chains from one sample sequenced in a study of blood T cell repertoires in COVID-19. Profiled with immunoSEQ multiplex PCR; TCRdb holds only in-frame clones, not every one. The sample shows 70,000 to 95,000 clones, around four fifths of them seen only once. Sequenced material: peripheral blood. These receptors originate from a woman in her 70s with active or convalescent COVID-19.

The chain uses TRBV4-1 and TRBJ1-2, with D possibly being TRBD1 (5 bases). The CDR3 consists of 16 residues. V was cut by 0 bases and J by 0 bases, with 11 bases left in between. Germline values: CDR1 MGHRA, CDR2 YSYEKL. The CDR3 region has the DNA TGCGCCAGCAGCCAAGATACAGGACGTTCTAACTATGGCTACACCTTC. Its protein is CASSQDTGRSNYGYTF.

The chain joins TRBV5-6 to TRBJ2-3; D remains unclear. CDR3 length: 16 residues. Germline values: CDR1 SGHDT, CDR2 YYEEEE. V shed 0 bases and J shed 2 bases, with 13 bases lying between them. The DNA of the CDR3 is TGTGCCAGCAGCTTGGGCGATCCCGCTTACACAGATACGCAGTATTTT. It encodes CASSLGDPAYTDTQYF.

This chain joins TRBV6-6 and TRBJ1-2; D gene unclear. The CDR3 has 13 amino acids. Germline V gene sequence: CDR1 MNHNY, CDR2 SVGAGI (reference sequence). V was cut by 9 bases and J by 6 bases, with 17 bases left in between. The chain's CDR3 is CASNRAGEDGYTF. The CDR3 DNA reads TGTGCCAGTAATAGGGCGGGAGAAGATGGCTACACCTTC.

The DNA of the CDR3 is TGTGCCAGCAGTATTCTAGCGGGTAACACCGGGGAGCTGTTTTTT. This gives the protein CASSILAGNTGELFF. The rearrangement joins TRBV2 to TRBJ2-2; 8 nucleotides match TRBD2. CDR1 SNHLY and CDR2 FYNNEI come from the germline V gene. The CDR3 loop spans 15 amino acids. V shed 5 bases and J 2 bases; nucleotides not matched to a gene: 4.

Concerning this clone itself: Distinct nucleotide sequences in the sample also encode this CDR3. This sequence joins TRBV5-1 and TRBJ1-1; D is possibly TRBD1 (5 bases). V lost 2 bases, J lost 1 base, and 6 bases lay in between. Germline V gene sequence: CDR1 SGHRS, CDR2 YFSETQ. The CDR3 extends over 13 amino acids. CDR3 protein: CASSFQGNTEAFF. For the CDR3, the DNA is TGCGCCAGCAGCTTTCAGGGGAACACTGAAGCTTTCTTT. The variable domain in full, with the rest retrieved from reference TRBV5-1 and TRBJ1-1, is KAGVTQTPRYLIKTRGQQVTLSCSPISGHRSVSWYQQTPGQGLQFLFEYFSETQRNKGNFPGRFSGRQFSNSRSEMNVSTLELGDSALYLCASSFQGNTEAFFGQGTRLTVV.